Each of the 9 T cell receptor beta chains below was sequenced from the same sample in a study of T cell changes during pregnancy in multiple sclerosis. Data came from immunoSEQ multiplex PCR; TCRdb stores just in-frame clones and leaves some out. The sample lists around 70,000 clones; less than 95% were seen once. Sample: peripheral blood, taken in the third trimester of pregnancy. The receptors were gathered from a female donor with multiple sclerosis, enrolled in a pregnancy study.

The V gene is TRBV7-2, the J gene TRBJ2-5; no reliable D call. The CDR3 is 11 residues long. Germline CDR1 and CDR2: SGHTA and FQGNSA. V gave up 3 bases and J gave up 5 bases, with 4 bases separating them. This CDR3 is CASSFGETQYF. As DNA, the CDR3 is TGTGCCAGCAGCTTTGGCGAGACCCAGTACTTC.

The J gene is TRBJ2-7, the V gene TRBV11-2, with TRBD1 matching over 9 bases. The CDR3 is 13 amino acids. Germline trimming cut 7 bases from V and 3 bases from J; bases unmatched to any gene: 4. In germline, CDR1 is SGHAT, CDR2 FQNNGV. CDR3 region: CASTRTGVYEQYF. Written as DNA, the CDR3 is TGTGCCAGCACCCGGACAGGGGTCTACGAGCAGTACTTC.

CDR3 DNA: TGTGCCAGCAGCCAGGCCAGGGAATCAGGGCAGTTCTTC. Amino acids: CASSQARESGQFF. The J gene is TRBJ2-1, the V gene TRBV5-6, with a tentative D call TRBD1 (5 bases). This CDR3 region has 13 residues. Germline CDR1 is SGHDT and CDR2 is YYEEEE. The V and J ends lost 4 bases and 12 bases respectively, with 17 bases between them. Drawing the rest from reference TRBV5-6 and TRBJ2-1, the complete variable domain is DAGVTQSPTHLIKTRGQQVTLRCSPKSGHDTVSWYQQALGQGPQFIFQYYEEEERQRGNFPDRFSGHQFPNYSSELNVNALLLGDSALYLCASSQARESGQFFGPGTRLTVL.

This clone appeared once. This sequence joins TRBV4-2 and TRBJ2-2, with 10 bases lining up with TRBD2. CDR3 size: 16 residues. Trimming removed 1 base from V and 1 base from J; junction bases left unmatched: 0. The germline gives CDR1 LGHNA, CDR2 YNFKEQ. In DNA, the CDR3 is TGTGCCAGCAGCCAAGGGACTAGCGGGAACACCGGGGAGCTGTTTTTT. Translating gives CASSQGTSGNTGELFF.

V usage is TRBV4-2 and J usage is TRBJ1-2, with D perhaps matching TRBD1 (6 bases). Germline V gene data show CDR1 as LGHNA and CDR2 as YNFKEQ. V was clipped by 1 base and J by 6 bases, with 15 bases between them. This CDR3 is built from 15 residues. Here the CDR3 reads CASSQGAGGGDGYTF. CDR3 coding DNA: TGTGCCAGCAGCCAAGGGGCGGGCGGGGGCGATGGCTACACCTTC.

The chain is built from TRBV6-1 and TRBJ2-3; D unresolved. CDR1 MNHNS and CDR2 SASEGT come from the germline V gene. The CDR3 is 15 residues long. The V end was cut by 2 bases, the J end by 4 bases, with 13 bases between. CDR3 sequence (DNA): TGTGCCAGCAGTGAATATGTGAAGCCTCCAGATACGCAGTATTTT. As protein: CASSEYVKPPDTQYF.

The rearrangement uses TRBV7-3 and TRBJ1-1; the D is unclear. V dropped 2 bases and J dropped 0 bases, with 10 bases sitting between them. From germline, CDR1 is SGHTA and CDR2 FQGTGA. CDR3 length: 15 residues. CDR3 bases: TGTGCCAGCAGCTTAGTGGCGGGCATGAACACTGAAGCTTTCTTT. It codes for CASSLVAGMNTEAFF.

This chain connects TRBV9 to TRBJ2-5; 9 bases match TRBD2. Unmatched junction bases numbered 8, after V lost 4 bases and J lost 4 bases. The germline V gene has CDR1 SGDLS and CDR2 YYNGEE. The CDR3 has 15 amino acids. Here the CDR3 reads CASSRLAGQRETQYF. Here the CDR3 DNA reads TGTGCCAGCAGCAGGCTAGCGGGGCAAAGAGAGACCCAGTACTTC.

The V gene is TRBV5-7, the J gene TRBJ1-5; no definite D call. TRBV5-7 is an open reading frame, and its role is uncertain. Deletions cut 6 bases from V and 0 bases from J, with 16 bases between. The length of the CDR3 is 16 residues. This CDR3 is CASNQTSVHSNQPQHF. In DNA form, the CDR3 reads TGTGCCAGCAACCAAACGTCCGTACATAGCAATCAGCCCCAGCATTTT.